This T cell receptor beta chain originates from a study of beta chain features in type 1 diabetes. This clone was counted at least ten times. No antigen is known for it. Since all of the isolated RNA was reverse transcribed, expressed TCRB transcripts were what got sequenced. Deep immunoSEQ sequencing covered naive, central memory and regulatory T cell samples. The data were produced by immunoSEQ multiplex PCR, yet TCRdb's version contains in-frame clones alone and is incomplete. Of about 160,000 clones in the sample, 8.1% were seen once. Findings of the study overall: Fewer insertions but more deletions were seen at VDJ junctions in type 1 diabetes patients. It was among patients, rather than healthy donors, that naive, central memory and Treg TCRB repertoires appeared more similar.

Germline V CDR1 and CDR2: SEHNR, FQNEAQ (reference sequence). The CDR3 has 15 residues. V lost 2 bases, J lost 0 bases, and 9 bases lay in between. Material: central memory CD4+ T cells from blood. This receptor was obtained from a man between 18 and 35 years old in good health. V and J are TRBV7-9 and TRBJ2-3, with a tentative D call TRBD1 (5 bases). The CDR3 DNA reads TGTGCCAGCAGCTTACGGGCAGGGAGCACAGATACGCAGTATTTT. Translating gives CASSLRAGSTDTQYF. The full variable domain, in which reference TRBV7-9 and TRBJ2-3 provide the parts outside the CDR3, is DTGVSQNPRHKITKRGQNVTFRCDPISEHNRLYWYRQTLGQGPEFLTYFQNEAQLEKSRLLSDRFSAERPKGSFSTLEIQRTEQGDSAMYLCASSLRAGSTDTQYFGPGTRLTVL.